The entry below describes one TCR beta chain. Its antigen is undetermined. Primers: 60 Vbeta forward and 13 Jbeta reverse. Authors' data handling: In a later analysis, around 87 million unique TCR beta chains included roughly 11 million shared by two or more donors. TCRdb keeps only in-frame clones here, not all; method: immunoSEQ multiplex PCR. Clone size and the V and J calls come from that table; the DNA yielded D and trimming. The sample has 100,000 to 150,000 clones, just under 90% seen once; the top ten hold more than 4%. The data originate from a study of cytomegalovirus exposure and HLA in healthy donors. CDR1 and CDR2 from the germline V gene are MDHEN and SYDVKM. CDR3 length equals 17 residues. The germline V and J ends were trimmed by 3 bases and 9 bases, with 21 bases remaining between them. Study results and limitations: Across donors, sequencing depth was assumed by presence/absence analyses to be roughly uniform. A later analysis appeared to link common viral pathogens to several of the most significant clusters. Most TCR sequences were seen very rarely across donors, but some public TCRs occurred in many.

Material for sequencing was PBMCs. The TCR originated in a woman in her twenties or thirties in good health and CMV-seronegative. The V call is TRBV28, the J call TRBJ1-6; D perhaps matches TRBD1 (5 bases). CDR3 residues: CASSFLFTGGPSSPLHF. CDR3 in DNA: TGTGCCAGCAGTTTTTTATTTACGGGGGGTCCGAGTTCACCCCTCCACTTT. Full variable domain (outside the CDR3, taken from reference TRBV28 and TRBJ1-6): DVKVTQSSRYLVKRTGEKVFLECVQDMDHENMFWYRQDPGLGLRLIYFSYDVKMKEKGDIPEGYSVSREKKERFSLILESASTNQTSMYLCASSFLFTGGPSSPLHFGNGTRLTVT.